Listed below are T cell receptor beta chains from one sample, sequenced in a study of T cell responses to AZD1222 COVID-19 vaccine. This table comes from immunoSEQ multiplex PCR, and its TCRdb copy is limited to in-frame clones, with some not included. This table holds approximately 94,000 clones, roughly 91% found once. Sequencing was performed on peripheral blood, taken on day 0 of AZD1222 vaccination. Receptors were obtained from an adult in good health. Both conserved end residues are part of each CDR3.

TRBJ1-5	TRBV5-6	CASSTGPTGGQPQHF
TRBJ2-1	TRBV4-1	CASSHIDMGLSSYNEQFF
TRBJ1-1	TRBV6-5	CASSYSTGGGTEAFF
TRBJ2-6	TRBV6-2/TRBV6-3	CASSQTATLSGANVLTF
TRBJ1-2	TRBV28	CASSPPGGVYGYTF
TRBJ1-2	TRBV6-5	CASSYSRGGVYGYTF
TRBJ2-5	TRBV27	CASSRKGQGVETQYF
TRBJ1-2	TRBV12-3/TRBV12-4	CASTRDSWFGYTF
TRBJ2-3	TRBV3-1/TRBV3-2	CASSPPGTDTQYF
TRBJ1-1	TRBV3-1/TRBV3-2	CASSQRTGQIRAFF
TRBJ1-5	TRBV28	CATKGGSNQPQHF
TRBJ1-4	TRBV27	CASSFGTGYEKLFF
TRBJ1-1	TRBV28	CASSTGGESLTEAFF
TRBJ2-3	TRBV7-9	CASSPPLAGGLLNTQYF
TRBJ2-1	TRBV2	CASTRQGTDPNEQFF
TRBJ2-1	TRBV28	CASSPNSGLQFF
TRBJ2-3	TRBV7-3	CASSPGLATDTQYF
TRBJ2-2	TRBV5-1	CASSFATGGSGELFF
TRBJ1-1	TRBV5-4	CASSLELQLEAFF
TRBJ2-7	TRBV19	CASSMGQGISYEQYF
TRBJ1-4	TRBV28	CASTTTATNEKLFF
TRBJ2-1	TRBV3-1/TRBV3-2	CASSPGTSGRAWLVEQFF
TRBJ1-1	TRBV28	CASSYPGQGSTEAFF
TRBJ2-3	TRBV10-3	CAIRSGSSTDTQYF
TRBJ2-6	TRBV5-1	CASSVGYSGANVLTF
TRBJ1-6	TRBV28	CASTPPGQPPNSPLHF
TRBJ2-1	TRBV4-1	CASSQGLAGPPNEQFF
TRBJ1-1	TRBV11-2	CASSSAGAETEAFF
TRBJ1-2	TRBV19	CAISRGDYGYTF
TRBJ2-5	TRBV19	CASSIFGTSGRETQYF
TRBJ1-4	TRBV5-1	CASSPSTGFNNEKLFF
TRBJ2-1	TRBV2	CAGAPVAGDNEQFF
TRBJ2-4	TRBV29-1	CSVGVLGQGVKNIQYF
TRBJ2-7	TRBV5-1	CASSLMGRSWGSYEQYF
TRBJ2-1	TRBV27	CASSTGYATAGKRDEQFF